The 21 T cell receptor beta chains below all came from one sample that was sequenced in a study of technical replicates of blood from a handful of donors. Only in-frame clones appear in the TCRdb table, and some are missing; sequencing was by immunoSEQ multiplex PCR. The table includes 50,000 to 75,000 clones, roughly 93% detected once. The sequenced sample was PBMCs. Every receptor here comes from a human donor in good health. Some clones in this sample may be carry-over from other donors' samples.

This clone has just one count. The rearrangement joins TRBV6-4 to TRBJ1-1, with D perhaps matching TRBD1 (6 bases). From germline, CDR1 is MRHNA and CDR2 SNTAGT. This CDR3 is 13 amino acids long. V was pared by 6 bases and J by 1 base, with 9 bases between. This CDR3 reads CASSAQGNTEAFF. The CDR3 DNA sequence: TGTGCCAGCAGCGCACAGGGGAACACTGAAGCTTTCTTT.

The chain carries TRBV7-2 and TRBJ2-7; 9 nucleotides line up with TRBD2. Germline lookup yields CDR1 SGHTA and CDR2 FQGNSA. This CDR3 has 18 residues. After removal of 1 base from V and 0 bases from J, the junction contained 10 bases not matched to a gene. CDR3 bases: TGTGCCAGCAGCTTAGGCTCCCCCCTAGCGGGGAACTCCTACGAGCAGTACTTC. Encoded protein: CASSLGSPLAGNSYEQYF.

For the CDR3, the DNA is TGTGCCAGCAGCGTAGAGCCAGGAAAGAACACTGAAGCTTTCTTT. It is translated as CASSVEPGKNTEAFF. This sequence joins TRBV9 and TRBJ1-1, with no clear D. V was trimmed by 0 bases and J by 1 base, leaving 10 bases between them. Per germline, CDR1 SGDLS and CDR2 YYNGEE. The length of the CDR3 is 15 residues.

This chain uses TRBV7-2 with TRBJ2-7; weak D call: TRBD2 (6 bases). Germline V gene lookup returns CDR1 SGHTA and CDR2 FQGNSA. This CDR3 spans 11 amino acids. V lost 1 base to trimming and J lost 10 bases, with 8 bases between them. CDR3 sequence: CASSLGGLQYF. The CDR3 bases are TGTGCCAGCAGCTTAGGGGGACTTCAGTACTTC.

The CDR3 protein is CASSTKTDTQYF. As DNA, the CDR3 is TGCGCCAGCTCCACAAAAACAGATACGCAGTATTTT. This rearrangement joins TRBV5-1 to TRBJ2-3; no reliable D call. CDR3 length: 12 residues. The V gene's germline CDR1 is SGHRS and CDR2 YFSETQ. Trimming removed 7 bases from V and 3 bases from J, with 9 bases in between. The entire variable domain, with the rest obtained from reference TRBV5-1 and TRBJ2-3, is as follows: KAGVTQTPRYLIKTRGQQVTLSCSPISGHRSVSWYQQTPGQGLQFLFEYFSETQRNKGNFPGRFSGRQFSNSRSEMNVSTLELGDSALYLCASSTKTDTQYFGPGTRLTVL.

The genes are TRBV2 and TRBJ1-5, with 7 bases fitting TRBD1. Germline CDR1 reads SNHLY; CDR2 reads FYNNEI. With 5 bases clipped from V and 3 bases from J, the junction kept 4 bases outside the gene matches. This CDR3 comprises 14 residues. The CDR3 here is CASSLDRNNQPQHF. The DNA for the CDR3 is TGTGCCAGCAGTTTGGACAGGAACAATCAGCCCCAGCATTTT.

This clone was found once. V is TRBV7-9 and J is TRBJ2-2, with D perhaps matching TRBD1 (5 bases). Germline assignment: CDR1 SEHNR and CDR2 FQNEAQ (reference sequence). The V gene lost 10 bases and the J gene lost 0 bases, with 15 bases spanning the gap. The CDR3 totals 15 residues. In nucleotides, the CDR3 is TGTGCCACCGGCTCGGCAGGGCCGAACACCGGGGAGCTGTTTTTT. This codes for CATGSAGPNTGELFF. The full variable domain, rest sourced from reference TRBV7-9 and TRBJ2-2, is DTGVSQNPRHKITKRGQNVTFRCDPISEHNRLYWYRQTLGQGPEFLTYFQNEAQLEKSRLLSDRFSAERPKGSFSTLEIQRTEQGDSAMYLCATGSAGPNTGELFFGEGSRLTVL.

The rearrangement joins TRBV5-4 to TRBJ2-3, with a tentative D call TRBD2 (6 bases). The CDR3 runs to 15 residues. Germline V gives CDR1 SGHNT, CDR2 YYREEE (reference sequence). V was clipped by 3 bases and J by 1 base, with 12 bases between them. This CDR3 reads CASSSFTGGTDTQYF. CDR3 coding DNA: TGTGCCAGCAGCTCCTTCACGGGGGGCACAGATACGCAGTATTTT.

V usage is TRBV4-3 and J usage is TRBJ2-1, with 9 bases that match TRBD2. V lost 6 bases and J lost 4; bases outside the gene matches: 7. CDR1 LGHNA and CDR2 YSLEER come from the germline V gene. The CDR3 runs 15 residues. The CDR3 spells CASSTGLACYNEQFF. Written as DNA, the CDR3 is TGCGCCAGCAGTACGGGACTAGCATGTTACAATGAGCAGTTCTTC.

The genes are TRBV7-2 and TRBJ2-5; 9 bases match TRBD2. The CDR3 runs to 16 residues. Looked up from germline, CDR1 is SGHTA and CDR2 is FQGNSA. Losses at the gene ends were 3 bases for V and 4 bases for J; bases not matched to a gene: 9. For the CDR3, the DNA is TGTGCCAGCAGCTTCACTCGGGCGGGAGGGCGAGAGACCCAGTACTTC. It is translated as CASSFTRAGGRETQYF. The whole variable domain, remainder taken from reference TRBV7-2 and TRBJ2-5, is GAGVSQSPSNKVTEKGKDVELRCDPISGHTALYWYRQSLGQGLEFLIYFQGNSAPDKSGLPSDRFSAERTGGSVSTLTIQRTQQEDSAVYLCASSFTRAGGRETQYFGPGTRLLVL.

This clone was detected once. The chain has TRBV7-9 and TRBJ2-5; weak D call: TRBD2 (5 bases). CDR1 and CDR2 (germline): SEHNR, FQNEAQ (reference sequence). The V and J ends lost 5 bases and 4 bases respectively, with 14 bases between them. There are 14 residues in the CDR3. CDR3: CASSPGLSRETQYF. The CDR3 coding sequence is TGTGCCAGCAGCCCCGGACTTTCAAGAGAGACCCAGTACTTC.

The chain combines TRBV6-1 with TRBJ2-7; D possibly corresponds to TRBD1 (6 bases). The ends were cut back, 5 bases at V and 2 bases at J, with 13 bases in the middle. CDR1 is MNHNS, CDR2 SASEGT, per germline. The CDR3 length is 14 residues. The CDR3 loop reads CASSLDRFPYEQYF. CDR3 sequence (DNA): TGTGCCAGCAGTCTTGACAGGTTCCCCTACGAGCAGTACTTC.

The chain links TRBV9 to TRBJ2-2; D possibly corresponds to TRBD1 (5 bases). The germline V gene encodes CDR1 SGDLS and CDR2 YYNGEE. V was clipped by 0 bases and J by 1 base, with 7 bases between them. CDR3 size: 15 residues. DNA for the CDR3: TGTGCCAGCAGCGTAGTTCAGGGGAACACCGGGGAGCTGTTTTTT. Translated: CASSVVQGNTGELFF.

The V gene is TRBV29-1, the J gene TRBJ1-2; possibly TRBD1 for D (6 bases). The V gene's germline CDR1 is SQVTM and CDR2 ANQGSEA. There are 13 residues in the CDR3. Trimming took 6 bases from V and 2 from J, leaving 13 bases between them. CDR3 protein: CSVTTGTNYGYTF. CDR3 coding DNA: TGCAGCGTCACCACAGGGACCAACTATGGCTACACCTTC.

Here the CDR3 DNA reads TGTGCCAGCAGGTGGCGGGACCGGGAGACCCAGTACTTC. It codes for CASRWRDRETQYF. The gene calls are TRBV2 and TRBJ2-5, with D possibly TRBD2 on 6 matching bases. The CDR3 length is 13 residues. V lost 6 bases to trimming and J lost 5 bases, with 13 bases between them. Germline assignment: CDR1 SNHLY and CDR2 FYNNEI.

This chain joins TRBV6-1 and TRBJ2-5, with 8 bases matching TRBD2. With V trimmed by 1 base and J by 3 bases, 10 bases remained unmatched. CDR3 length equals 17 residues. Per germline, CDR1 MNHNS and CDR2 SASEGT. DNA for the CDR3: TGTGCCAGCAGTGAAGATTGGGGACTAGGTATAAAAGAGACCCAGTACTTC. It specifies CASSEDWGLGIKETQYF.

The CDR3 sequence is CASSLARDRGQRTEAFF. The CDR3 DNA is TGTGCCAGCAGCTTAGCGCGTGACAGGGGGCAGAGGACTGAAGCTTTCTTT. The V gene is TRBV7-8, the J gene TRBJ1-1, with 10 bases identical to TRBD1. From germline, CDR1 is SGHVS and CDR2 FQNEAQ. The length of the CDR3 is 17 residues. Losses at the gene ends were 0 bases for V and 5 bases for J; bases not matched to a gene: 9.

The chain employs TRBV30 and TRBJ1-3; D gene unclear. Germline-derived CDR1 and CDR2 are GTSNPN and SVGIG (reference sequence). CDR3 length equals 15 residues. Trimming took off 0 bases at V and 4 bases at J, with 13 bases between the two ends. The CDR3 coding sequence is TGTGCCTGGAGTGTACGGGAACAACGAGGAAACACCATATATTTT. It translates to CAWSVREQRGNTIYF.

The CDR3 DNA reads TGTGCCTGGAGGGAACCAGGGGCAACTGAAGCTTTCTTT. Its translation is CAWREPGATEAFF. J is TRBJ1-1 and V is TRBV30; the D gene is possibly TRBD1 (6 bases). The CDR3 has 13 residues. Germline lookup yields CDR1 GTSNPN and CDR2 SVGIG (reference sequence). The V end lost 3 bases, the J end lost 5 bases, and 13 bases lay between the germline ends.

The chain combines TRBV28 with TRBJ1-2; the D gene is possibly TRBD1 (6 bases). Trimming took 7 bases from V and 2 from J, leaving 14 bases between them. This CDR3 spans 14 amino acids. Per the germline V gene, CDR1 is MDHEN and CDR2 is SYDVKM. DNA of the CDR3: TGTGCCAGCAACCCACCGGACAGAAACTATGGCTACACCTTC. It encodes CASNPPDRNYGYTF.

This chain joins TRBV2 and TRBJ2-3; possibly TRBD2 for D (6 bases). V lost 6 bases and J lost 6, with 10 bases in between. This CDR3 is 12 amino acids long. Germline CDR1 reads SNHLY; CDR2 reads FYNNEI. CDR3 residues: CASSGSGDTQYF. For the CDR3, the DNA is TGTGCCAGCAGCGGGAGCGGGGATACGCAGTATTTT.